This TCR beta chain was sequenced during a study of CD8 T cells in ankylosing spondylitis. TCRdb itself ran the 5' RACE reads through MiXCR, one entry per CDR3 protein. The sample contains a few hundred thousand distinct CDR3 sequences, approximately 12% of which appear only once. Between the trimmed V and J ends, which lost 3 bases and 0 bases, there was a span of 9 bases. Germline values: CDR1 SEHNR, CDR2 FQNEAQ (reference sequence). This CDR3 comprises 15 residues. Sequenced material: blood, either unsorted or a sorted T cell fraction (not recorded which). J is TRBJ1-3 and V is TRBV7-9; the D is unclear. The clonotype originates from a male donor with ankylosing spondylitis or in good health (not recorded which). The CDR3 spells CASSFLTNSGNTIYF. Written as DNA, the CDR3 is TGTGCCAGCAGCTTCCTCACGAACTCTGGAAACACCATATATTTT.